This T cell receptor (beta chain) derives from a study of T cell repertoires in cytomegalovirus infection. Study information: Newly reported HLA-C-restricted and thoroughly characterized HLA-B-restricted CMV epitopes were employed. Matching HLA type, along with CMV infection, was indicated by public TCR beta signatures. Study outcomes and limitations: In two of eight donors, the top clonotype was HLA-C-restricted CMV-specific.

This clonotype has a handful of counts. Its antigen is currently unknown. TCRdb re-analysed the reads in MiXCR, keeping a single row per CDR3 protein. The sample includes about 830,000 distinct CDR3 sequences, 32% of them seen just once. This TCR was recovered from a human donor in good health (CMV status not recorded). Some clones in this sample may be carry-over from other donors' samples. The sequencing here drew on cultured CD8+ T cells from PBMCs, taken from culture after CMV antigen stimulation.

The DNA for the CDR3 is TGTGCCAGCAGCTTAGTTAGACAATACGAGCAGTACGTC. Translation: CASSLVRQYEQYV. The rearrangement joins TRBV7-8 to TRBJ2-7; D not certain. Trimming stripped 1 base from V and 4 bases from J, with 8 bases between. The CDR3 runs to 13 residues. CDR1 SGHVS and CDR2 FQNEAQ come from the germline V gene.